The T cell receptor (beta chain) described here comes from a study of follicular helper T cells after annual influenza vaccination. Time point in this sample: 2014-2015 season, pre-vaccination. The length of the CDR3 is 11 residues. The V gene's germline CDR1 is SGHRS and CDR2 YFSETQ. The ends were cut back, 2 bases at V and 4 bases at J, with 3 bases in the middle. Sequenced by immunoSEQ multiplex PCR; TCRdb stores in-frame clones only, minus some. The sample has 2,500 to 3,000 clones, roughly 80% seen once. This sequence originates from an adult who received the influenza vaccine. The sample here was CXCR5+ CD38- circulating T follicular helper cells from blood, taken on the day of influenza vaccination. The subset denotes: circulating Tfh, non-naive CD4+CXCR5+PD-1+ (ICOS+CD38+ or ICOS-CD38-). The V call is TRBV5-1, the J call TRBJ2-5, with no clear D. DNA of the CDR3: TGCGCCAGCAGCTTTTTAGAGACCCAGTACTTC. This translates into CASSFLETQYF. The entire variable domain, with the rest obtained from reference TRBV5-1 and TRBJ2-5, is as follows: KAGVTQTPRYLIKTRGQQVTLSCSPISGHRSVSWYQQTPGQGLQFLFEYFSETQRNKGNFPGRFSGRQFSNSRSEMNVSTLELGDSALYLCASSFLETQYFGPGTRLLVL.